The 20 T cell receptor beta chains below were found in one sample sequenced in a study of PD-1 blockade in mismatch repair-deficient tumors. Profiling relied on immunoSEQ multiplex PCR, and the TCRdb table lists in-frame clones only, not all of them. The sample includes some 100,000 clones, 65% to 85% seen only once; the top ten take 6.3%. The material sequenced was peripheral blood, taken 30 to 36 weeks after starting pembrolizumab. The receptor source for this set is an adult with mismatch repair-deficient cancer.

V and J are TRBV11-2 and TRBJ2-7, with 12 bases identical to TRBD1. The germline gives CDR1 SGHAT, CDR2 FQNNGV. The CDR3 covers 17 residues. The trim removed 6 bases at V and 7 bases at J, leaving 16 bases unmatched. The CDR3 DNA follows: TGTGCCAGCAGACGCAATACCGGGACAGGGGGCTGGGGGGAGCAGTACTTC. Its translation is CASRRNTGTGGWGEQYF.

The chain joins TRBV10-2 to TRBJ2-5; no clear D. CDR1 and CDR2 (germline): WSHSY, SAAADI. This CDR3 has 15 amino acids. Trimming stripped 3 bases from V and 0 bases from J, with 11 bases between. The CDR3 sequence is CASSEAQQYQETQYF. CDR3 sequence (DNA): TGCGCCAGCAGTGAAGCCCAGCAATACCAAGAGACCCAGTACTTC.

The rearrangement joins TRBV7-3 to TRBJ2-1; D may be TRBD2 (6 bases). V gave up 5 bases and J gave up 2 bases, with 19 bases separating them. CDR1 is SGHTA and CDR2 is FQGTGA in the germline V gene. CDR3 length equals 17 residues. The CDR3 spells CASSPSVGHPAYNEQFF. The CDR3 region has the DNA TGTGCCAGCAGCCCTAGCGTGGGTCATCCAGCCTACAATGAGCAGTTCTTC.

V and J are TRBV7-2 and TRBJ2-7, with 8 bases aligning to TRBD2. Germline V gives CDR1 SGHTA, CDR2 FQGNSA. The CDR3 loop spans 15 amino acids. The ends lost 2 bases at V and 0 bases at J; junction bases unmatched: 3. CDR3 nucleotide sequence: TGTGCCAGCAGCTTAAGCGGGGGAGGCTCCTACGAGCAGTACTTC. Amino acids: CASSLSGGGSYEQYF. The entire variable domain, with the rest obtained from reference TRBV7-2 and TRBJ2-7, is as follows: GAGVSQSPSNKVTEKGKDVELRCDPISGHTALYWYRQSLGQGLEFLIYFQGNSAPDKSGLPSDRFSAERTGGSVSTLTIQRTQQEDSAVYLCASSLSGGGSYEQYFGPGTRLTVT.

This chain connects TRBV6-6 to TRBJ2-1; perhaps TRBD1 as D (7 bases). Germline CDR1 reads MNHNY; CDR2 reads SVGAGI (reference sequence). Trimming shortened V by 2 bases and J by 6 bases, and 14 bases separated the two germline ends. The CDR3 is 15 amino acids. DNA of the CDR3: TGTGCCAGCAGTTACGGAGGGGGCCCACTCAATGAGCAGTTCTTC. Translated, it gives CASSYGGGPLNEQFF.

The rearrangement links TRBV7-2 to TRBJ2-7; perhaps TRBD1 as D (5 bases). CDR1 is SGHTA and CDR2 is FQGNSA in the germline V gene. Trimming took 1 base from V and 1 from J, leaving 8 bases between them. The CDR3 sequence is 14 residues long. CDR3 coding DNA: TGTGCCAGCAGCTTAGTAAGGGGTTCCTACGAGCAGTACTTC. Translation gives CASSLVRGSYEQYF.

This rearrangement joins TRBV19 to TRBJ2-1; TRBD2 aligns across 13 bases. V shed 2 bases, J shed 6 bases, and the junction held 4 bases outside the gene matches. The CDR3 covers 16 residues. Germline lookup yields CDR1 LNHDA and CDR2 SQIVND (reference sequence). In DNA form, the CDR3 reads TGTGCCAGTAGTATAACGGGGACTAGCGGGACCAATGAGCAGTTCTTC. It encodes CASSITGTSGTNEQFF.

This chain uses TRBV10-2 with TRBJ2-7, with D tentatively TRBD2 (6 bases). V lost 3 bases, J lost 0 bases, and 15 bases lay in between. Germline V gene lookup returns CDR1 WSHSY and CDR2 SAAADI. This CDR3 has 16 residues. The CDR3 coding sequence is TGCGCCAGCAGTGAAGGTAGCGGCTCAAACTCCTACGAGCAGTACTTC. Residues: CASSEGSGSNSYEQYF.

CDR3 sequence: CATSRASGRAASDTQYF. The CDR3 coding sequence is TGTGCCACCAGCAGAGCTAGCGGGAGGGCCGCGTCAGATACGCAGTATTTT. The chain joins TRBV15 to TRBJ2-3; 12 nucleotides match TRBD2. This CDR3 is built from 17 residues. In germline, CDR1 is LNHNV, CDR2 YYDKDF (reference sequence). V lost 1 base, J lost 4 bases, and 6 bases stayed unmatched.

The gene calls are TRBV7-9 and TRBJ2-1; 7 nucleotides agree with TRBD2. J lost 5 bases, V lost 6 bases, and 13 bases had no gene match. This CDR3 has 16 amino acids. Germline CDR1 and CDR2: SEHNR and FQNEAQ (reference sequence). CDR3 sequence (DNA): TGTGCCAGCAGTCGGGACTACCCCCGGGGCAACAATGAGCAGTTCTTC. Residues: CASSRDYPRGNNEQFF.

Concerning this clone: Other DNA variants within this sample encode the same CDR3. The gene calls are TRBV5-1 and TRBJ2-5, with D uncertain. The V end was cut by 4 bases, the J end by 3 bases, with 4 bases between. The CDR3 sequence is 11 residues long. Germline V gives CDR1 SGHRS, CDR2 YFSETQ. In DNA, the CDR3 is TGCGCCAGCAGCCTGGAAGAGACCCAGTACTTC. This encodes CASSLEETQYF.

CDR3 residues: CASSLWWEQDTGELFF. CDR3 DNA sequence: TGTGCCAGCAGCTTGTGGTGGGAGCAAGACACCGGGGAGCTGTTTTTT. This rearrangement joins TRBV5-6 to TRBJ2-2; D possibly corresponds to TRBD2 (5 bases). Trimming took off 1 base at V and 3 bases at J, with 13 bases between the two ends. Germline CDR1 and CDR2: SGHDT and YYEEEE. There are 16 residues in the CDR3.

CDR3: CASSVRKGHTGELFF. CDR3 DNA sequence: TGTGCCAGCAGCGTCCGCAAGGGGCACACCGGGGAGCTGTTTTTT. The genes are TRBV9 and TRBJ2-2, with D possibly matching TRBD1 (5 bases). CDR1 and CDR2 (germline): SGDLS, YYNGEE. The CDR3 contains 15 residues. The V and J ends lost 2 bases and 3 bases respectively, with 11 bases between them. Variable domain in full (rest from reference TRBV9 and TRBJ2-2): DSGVTQTPKHLITATGQRVTLRCSPRSGDLSVYWYQQSLDQGLQFLIQYYNGEERAKGNILERFSAQQFPDLHSELNLSSLELGDSALYFCASSVRKGHTGELFFGEGSRLTVL.

The chain carries TRBV5-6 and TRBJ1-5, with D perhaps TRBD1 (6 bases). Germline CDR1 SGHDT, CDR2 YYEEEE. V dropped 4 bases and J dropped 5 bases, with 16 bases sitting between them. There are 15 residues in the CDR3. CDR3 nucleotide sequence: TGTGCCAGCAGCGGGCGGACAGTTCCCCATCAGCCCCAGCATTTT. Its protein product is CASSGRTVPHQPQHF.

The chain carries TRBV19 and TRBJ2-2; either TRBD1 or TRBD2 may supply D (6 bases each). V lost 6 bases and J 1 base, leaving 9 bases between the germline ends. The CDR3 totals 14 residues. Germline CDR1 LNHDA, CDR2 SQIVND (reference sequence). CDR3 coding DNA: TGTGCCAGTAGGGAGGGGGTGAACACCGGGGAGCTGTTTTTT. Amino acid sequence: CASREGVNTGELFF.

CDR3: CAIRGETETYEQYF. The CDR3 nucleotides are TGTGCCATCAGGGGGGAGACGGAAACCTACGAGCAGTACTTC. The gene calls are TRBV2 and TRBJ2-7, with D tentatively TRBD1 (7 bases). CDR1 SNHLY and CDR2 FYNNEI come from the germline V gene. The V end was cut by 10 bases, the J end by 2 bases, with 18 bases between. The CDR3 contains 14 residues.

The chain carries TRBV5-4 and TRBJ2-7; TRBD1 matches at 9 bases. CDR3 length: 14 residues. J was trimmed by 2 bases and V by 6 bases; bases with no gene match: 6. CDR1 is SGHNT, CDR2 YYREEE, per germline (reference sequence). Written as DNA, the CDR3 is TGTGCCAGCACCCGACAGGGGGAAACCTACGAGCAGTACTTC. This gives the protein CASTRQGETYEQYF.

This clone occurred a few times. J is TRBJ2-2 and V is TRBV7-3, with D perhaps matching TRBD1 (6 bases). The CDR3 sequence is 13 residues long. Germline lookup yields CDR1 SGHTA and CDR2 FQGTGA. V shed 3 bases and J shed 7 bases, with 9 bases lying between them. CDR3 sequence (DNA): TGTGCCAGCAGCTTTCTAGGGGGCGGGGAGCTGTTTTTT. Translated: CASSFLGGGELFF.

The chain couples TRBV27 to TRBJ2-7; possibly TRBD2 for D (6 bases). V was shortened by 4 bases and J by 3 bases, with 16 bases between the two germline ends. The V gene's germline CDR1 is MNHEY and CDR2 SMNVEV (reference sequence). This CDR3 has 15 residues. This chain's CDR3 is CASSSLPRGNYEQYF. The CDR3 DNA is TGTGCCAGCAGTTCCCTCCCACGGGGGAACTACGAGCAGTACTTC.

The chain uses TRBV4-3 and TRBJ1-2; 7 bases are shared with TRBD1. The CDR3 loop spans 15 amino acids. Germline V gene sequence: CDR1 LGHNA, CDR2 YSLEER. V shed 4 bases, J shed 2 bases, and the junction held 7 bases outside the gene matches. CDR3: CASSPRQGSNYGYTF. CDR3 nucleotides: TGCGCCAGCAGCCCACGACAGGGATCGAACTATGGCTACACCTTC.